The 20 T cell receptor beta chains given below trace back to one sample, sequenced in a study of blood T cell repertoires in COVID-19 (dated by TCRdb to the early 2020s). The receptor library was made with the immunoSEQ multiplex PCR assay. The table comes from immuneACCESS by way of TCRdb, which keeps in-frame sequences with V and J called. Part of the clones is missing from these tables; in studies checked, under half for an unresolved V gene and the rest for unknown reasons. The sample has over 400,000 clones on record, approximately 90% of them singletons. 1.4% to 1.5% of the sample rests with the top ten. The sequenced sample was peripheral blood. The source is a woman in her 30s with active or convalescent COVID-19.

V usage is TRBV7-6 and J usage is TRBJ1-1; D is uncertain. The germline V and J ends were trimmed by 1 base and 0 bases, with 9 bases remaining between them. CDR1 and CDR2 (germline): SGHVS, FNYEAQ. The length of the CDR3 is 15 residues. CDR3 protein: CASSLESQMNTEAFF. CDR3 DNA sequence: TGTGCCAGCAGCTTAGAAAGTCAGATGAACACTGAAGCTTTCTTT.

This sequence joins TRBV30 and TRBJ1-1; 8 positions agree with TRBD1. The CDR3 loop spans 14 amino acids. Per germline, CDR1 GTSNPN and CDR2 SVGIG (reference sequence). Trimming cost V 4 bases and J 1 base; bases outside gene matches: 5. This chain's CDR3 is CAWTRQGWNTEAFF. CDR3 nucleotide sequence: TGTGCCTGGACCCGACAGGGGTGGAACACTGAAGCTTTCTTT.

The J gene is TRBJ1-2, the V gene TRBV2; D unclear. CDR3 length: 14 residues. Deletions cut 6 bases from V and 4 bases from J, with 15 bases between. The germline V gene has CDR1 SNHLY and CDR2 FYNNEI. The CDR3 is CASRNSDKVYGYTF. CDR3 sequence (DNA): TGTGCCAGCAGAAATTCCGACAAGGTCTATGGCTACACCTTC.

The genes are TRBV7-9 and TRBJ2-2; D gene unclear. The germline V gene encodes CDR1 SEHNR and CDR2 FQNEAQ (reference sequence). The CDR3 covers 14 residues. V gave up 1 base and J gave up 4 bases, with 7 bases separating them. The CDR3, as DNA: TGTGCCAGCAGCTTAGACCTACTCACCGGGGAGCTGTTTTTT. Amino acid sequence: CASSLDLLTGELFF.

V gene TRBV4-1 combines with J gene TRBJ1-1, with a weak D call TRBD1 (6 bases). Trimming took 4 bases from V and 4 from J, leaving 19 bases between them. The germline gives CDR1 MGHRA, CDR2 YSYEKL. This CDR3 comprises 16 residues. This chain's CDR3 is CASSPYPGGTSTEAFF. The CDR3 DNA follows: TGCGCCAGCAGCCCCTACCCGGGGGGGACAAGCACTGAAGCTTTCTTT.

The gene calls are TRBV15 and TRBJ1-2; 9 nucleotides match TRBD1. V dropped 0 bases and J dropped 7; count of bases not matched to a gene: 9. The CDR3 length is 16 residues. The germline V gene has CDR1 LNHNV and CDR2 YYDKDF (reference sequence). The CDR3, as DNA: TGTGCCACCAGCAGAGATGGGGACAGGGTAAGAAGTGGCTACACCTTC. It encodes CATSRDGDRVRSGYTF.

The chain joins TRBV7-2 to TRBJ2-1, with 7 bases that match TRBD2. Trimming removed 1 base from V and 1 base from J; junction bases left unmatched: 4. The CDR3 has 16 amino acids. Germline V gene data show CDR1 as SGHTA and CDR2 as FQGNSA. The CDR3 DNA reads as TGTGCCAGCAGCTTAGAGGCTAGCGGATCCTACAATGAGCAGTTCTTC. Its translation: CASSLEASGSYNEQFF.

This clone came up once. The chain links TRBV6-1 to TRBJ2-1; maybe TRBD2 (6 bases). Trimming stripped 0 bases from V and 3 bases from J, with 9 bases between. The CDR3 length is 15 residues. Germline CDR1 is MNHNS and CDR2 is SASEGT. The CDR3 DNA reads TGTGCCAGCAGTGAAGCCCCGGGACTCTACAATGAGCAGTTCTTC. Protein product: CASSEAPGLYNEQFF.

The chain employs TRBV25-1 and TRBJ1-2, with a possible D match to TRBD1 (6 bases). The germline gives CDR1 MGHDK, CDR2 SYGVNS. The CDR3 consists of 14 residues. V was shortened by 1 base and J by 8 bases, with 14 bases between the two germline ends. CDR3 nucleotide sequence: TGTGCCAGCAGTGAATCCGGGACAATTTACGGCTACACCTTC. Translating gives CASSESGTIYGYTF.

The rearrangement links TRBV6-1 to TRBJ1-6; no firm D call. Germline CDR1 and CDR2: MNHNS and SASEGT. V was clipped by 3 bases and J by 0 bases, with 18 bases between them. This CDR3 spans 19 amino acids. The CDR3 coding sequence is TGTGCCAGCAGTGATAAGCCAGGCTTATCCAGCTCCTATAATTCACCCCTCCACTTT. It specifies CASSDKPGLSSSYNSPLHF.

The rearrangement joins TRBV4-2 to TRBJ2-7, with D possibly matching TRBD1 (6 bases). This CDR3 comprises 15 residues. CDR1 is LGHNA, CDR2 YNFKEQ, per germline. The V end was cut by 0 bases, the J end by 2 bases, with 11 bases between. The CDR3 protein is CASSQDTGTTYEQYF. CDR3 in DNA: TGTGCCAGCAGCCAAGATACCGGGACAACCTACGAGCAGTACTTC.

The chain recombines TRBV29-1 with TRBJ1-2, with D possibly matching TRBD1 (6 bases). The CDR3 runs to 15 residues. Per germline, CDR1 SQVTM and CDR2 ANQGSEA. Trimming left V 5 bases short and J 7 bases short, with 23 bases between. The CDR3 spells CSVKLGDTVSGGYTF. In DNA, the CDR3 is TGCAGCGTTAAACTCGGGGACACCGTGAGTGGTGGCTACACCTTC.

This clone was seen more than once but under ten times. The chain links TRBV7-2 to TRBJ1-5; 7 nucleotides match TRBD1. This CDR3 region has 15 residues. The germline gives CDR1 SGHTA, CDR2 FQGNSA. J gave up 5 bases and V 1 base, and 5 bases lay outside the gene matches. This chain's CDR3 is CASSLDRGADQPQHF. CDR3 coding DNA: TGTGCCAGCAGCTTAGACAGGGGAGCGGATCAGCCCCAGCATTTT. Full variable domain (missing parts from reference TRBV7-2 and TRBJ1-5): GAGVSQSPSNKVTEKGKDVELRCDPISGHTALYWYRQSLGQGLEFLIYFQGNSAPDKSGLPSDRFSAERTGGSVSTLTIQRTQQEDSAVYLCASSLDRGADQPQHFGDGTRLSIL.

The chain carries TRBV6-6 and TRBJ1-2; D is possibly TRBD1 (6 bases). Germline CDR1 is MNHNY and CDR2 is SVGAGI (reference sequence). Trimming stripped 11 bases from V and 2 bases from J, with 15 bases between. The CDR3 spans 13 residues. For the CDR3, the DNA is TGTGCCCTCGCCAGGGGCTTCAACTATGGCTACACCTTC. Translated: CALARGFNYGYTF.

This chain links TRBV6-5 with TRBJ1-3, with D possibly TRBD1 on 5 matching bases. The CDR3 totals 15 residues. V was trimmed by 8 bases and J by 4 bases, leaving 18 bases between them. CDR1 and CDR2 (germline): MNHEY, SVGAGI. The CDR3 is CASLEQVTLGNTIYF. Here the CDR3 DNA reads TGTGCCAGCCTCGAACAGGTCACTCTGGGAAACACCATATATTTT.

This chain links TRBV4-1 with TRBJ2-5; 16 nucleotides line up with TRBD2. The CDR3 is made up of 18 amino acids. V was clipped by 5 bases and J by 2 bases; unmatched bases: 8. CDR1 and CDR2 (germline): MGHRA, YSYEKL. The CDR3 DNA reads TGCGCCAGCAGCTGGGGACTAGCGGGAGGGCCTTGGCAAGAGACCCAGTACTTC. Its protein product is CASSWGLAGGPWQETQYF.

The chain joins TRBV30 to TRBJ1-1; a possible D gene is TRBD1 (6 bases). The CDR3 is 15 amino acids. V was clipped by 3 bases and J by 0 bases, with 14 bases between them. Germline V gene data show CDR1 as GTSNPN and CDR2 as SVGIG (reference sequence). The CDR3 loop reads CAWSDGQLMNTEAFF. DNA of the CDR3: TGTGCCTGGAGCGACGGACAGTTGATGAACACTGAAGCTTTCTTT.

The chain uses TRBV9 and TRBJ2-1; 9 bases fit TRBD1. J lost 10 bases, V lost 3 bases, and 17 bases had no gene match. CDR3 length: 17 amino acids. Per the germline V gene, CDR1 is SGDLS and CDR2 is YYNGEE. Written as DNA, the CDR3 is TGTGCCAGCAGCGGCGGTAATAGGGACAGGGTCTATGAAGAGCAGTTCTTC. Protein: CASSGGNRDRVYEEQFF.

The V gene is TRBV2, the J gene TRBJ2-7, with a weak D call TRBD2 (6 bases). V was pared by 6 bases and J by 3 bases, with 15 bases between. This CDR3 has 14 residues. Germline CDR1 and CDR2: SNHLY and FYNNEI. The CDR3: CASRLAGRSYEQYF. The DNA for the CDR3 is TGTGCCAGCAGACTTGCGGGAAGGAGCTACGAGCAGTACTTC.

This sequence joins TRBV27 and TRBJ2-3; TRBD2 aligns across 8 bases. The CDR3 spans 15 residues. With V trimmed by 4 bases and J by 2 bases, 5 bases remained unmatched. The germline V gene has CDR1 MNHEY and CDR2 SMNVEV (reference sequence). The CDR3 nucleotides are TGTGCCAGCAGTTCTCTAGCGGGCGTCACAGATACGCAGTATTTT. Protein product: CASSSLAGVTDTQYF.